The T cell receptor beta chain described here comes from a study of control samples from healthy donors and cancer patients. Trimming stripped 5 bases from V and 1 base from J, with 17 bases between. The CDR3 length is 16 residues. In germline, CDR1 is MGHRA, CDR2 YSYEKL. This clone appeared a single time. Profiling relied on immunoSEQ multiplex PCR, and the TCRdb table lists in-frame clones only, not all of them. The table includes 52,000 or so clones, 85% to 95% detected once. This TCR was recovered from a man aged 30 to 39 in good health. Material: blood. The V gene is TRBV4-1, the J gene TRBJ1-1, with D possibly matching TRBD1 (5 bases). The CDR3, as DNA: TGCGCCAGCAGCGGCGAGGGGTTGCAGGCGAACACTGAAGCTTTCTTT. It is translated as CASSGEGLQANTEAFF.